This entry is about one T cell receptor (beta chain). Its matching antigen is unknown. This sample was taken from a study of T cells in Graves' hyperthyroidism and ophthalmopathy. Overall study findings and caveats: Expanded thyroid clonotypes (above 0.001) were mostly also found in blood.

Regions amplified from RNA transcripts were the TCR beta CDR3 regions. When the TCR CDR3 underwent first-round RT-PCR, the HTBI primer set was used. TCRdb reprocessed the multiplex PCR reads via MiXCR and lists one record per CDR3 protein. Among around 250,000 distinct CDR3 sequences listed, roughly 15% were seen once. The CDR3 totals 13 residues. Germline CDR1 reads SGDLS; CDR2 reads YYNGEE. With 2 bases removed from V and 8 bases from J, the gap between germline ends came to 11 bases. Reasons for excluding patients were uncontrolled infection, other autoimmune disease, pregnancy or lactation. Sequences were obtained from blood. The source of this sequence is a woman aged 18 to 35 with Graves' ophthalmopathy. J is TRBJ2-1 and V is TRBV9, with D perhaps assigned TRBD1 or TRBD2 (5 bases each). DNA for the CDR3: TGTGCCAGCAGCGTGGGGGTGGGCGATGAGCAGTTCTTC. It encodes CASSVGVGDEQFF.